This is a list of T cell receptor beta chains from one sample in a study of blood T cells in healthy people across ages. One entry per CDR3 protein, called by TCRdb with MiXCR from the 5' RACE reads. The sample holds 1.4 million to 1.5 million distinct CDR3 sequences, 35% to 45% seen once. The sample was blood. These receptors were taken from a woman between 18 and 29 years old in good health. The conserved cysteine and the conserved F or W are not part of the CDR3 here. The D gene is left open where the match is weak. Where a row states a size, it is once, few, many or the class of an expanded clone; other rows omit it.

TRBV7-2,few,TRBD2,TRBJ2-1,ASSPPRLAVYNEQF
TRBV27,.,TRBD2,TRBJ2-1,ASSFNSVAGANEQF
TRBV10-3,few,.,TRBJ2-1,AISESFLAVSYEQF
TRBV20-1,.,.,TRBJ2-3,SVSIDTQY
TRBV6-5,.,TRBD2,.,ACSYRASGSGEQY
TRBV9,.,TRBD2,TRBJ2-2,ASSVGGGIHTGELF
TRBV7-8,.,.,TRBJ2-5,ASTPLVMTEETQY
TRBV10-3,few,TRBD1,TRBJ2-5,AISEGQGETQY
TRBV6-2/TRBV6-3,.,.,TRBJ2-1,ASIPEGSSYNEQF
TRBV20-1,.,TRBD1,TRBJ1-1,SAANRDRMNTEAF
TRBV6-1,.,TRBD2,TRBJ2-3,ASSESLAVITDTQY
TRBV7-2,.,.,TRBJ2-5,ASSLLTNEQY
TRBV5-6,.,.,TRBJ1-2,ASSLGQPISNYGCT
TRBV7-6,.,TRBD1,TRBJ2-7,ASSPATGGVYEQY
TRBV5-1,.,.,.,ASSFWGSSYNEQY
TRBV9,many,.,TRBJ2-3,ASSVETDTQY
TRBV5-1,.,TRBD2,TRBJ2-3,ASRRGRLAGGTDTQY
TRBV20-1,few,.,TRBJ2-5,SASPEETQY
TRBV4-1,.,.,TRBJ2-3,ASSQRGGGSTDTQY
TRBV20-1,few,TRBD2,TRBJ2-1,SATSGNEQF
TRBV6-1,.,TRBD2,TRBJ2-5,ASSDQRGAQETQY
TRBV6-2/TRBV6-3,.,.,TRBJ1-2,ASSGRGGEEIGYT
TRBV12-5,.,.,TRBJ2-1,ASGLRLGGTDSYNEQF
TRBV3-1,few,TRBD2,TRBJ2-1,ASSPRDSGRWEQF
TRBV7-9,.,.,TRBJ2-7,ASSSSDEQY
TRBV7-9,.,.,TRBJ2-7,ASSLESGQY
TRBV6-6,few,TRBD2,TRBJ2-7,ASSYASGPYEQY
TRBV27,few,.,TRBJ2-7,ASSSRGALAYEQY
TRBV20-1,.,TRBD2,TRBJ2-5,SATAGTSGNEQY
TRBV20-1,few,TRBD1,TRBJ2-5,SARTTGGKTQY
TRBV20-1,.,TRBD2,TRBJ2-5,SARDPGASGGYNEQY